This entry concerns a single T cell receptor (beta chain). This entry belongs to a study of blood T cell repertoires in COVID-19. On the study more broadly: Nucleic acid was either cDNA or gDNA, and it came from T cells, B-cell-depleted T cells, or PBMCs.

Assay: immunoSEQ multiplex PCR; the TCRdb copy retains only in-frame clones and omits some. The top ten hold 3.4% of the sample, which has a few hundred thousand clones, 80% to 85% seen once. In germline, CDR1 is SGHVS, CDR2 FNYEAQ. This CDR3 has 15 residues. V was pared by 3 bases and J by 5 bases, with 6 bases of the junction left unmatched. Sample: PBMCs or T cells enriched from blood (not recorded which). This chain connects TRBV7-6 to TRBJ2-3; 9 bases map to TRBD2. The source is a man between 50 and 59 years old who had recovered from COVID-19. The CDR3 here is CASSFSSGEGDTQYF. The DNA of the CDR3 is TGTGCCAGCAGCTTTTCTAGCGGGGAAGGAGATACGCAGTATTTT.